The 10 T cell receptor beta chains listed next were all sequenced from one sample in a study of T cell changes during pregnancy in multiple sclerosis. Profiled with immunoSEQ multiplex PCR; TCRdb holds only in-frame clones, not every one. This sample yields about 57,000 clones, of which 85% to 95% are seen a single time; roughly 0.71% belongs to the top ten. The sample in question was CD4+ T cells from peripheral blood mononuclear cells, obtained in the third trimester of pregnancy. These receptors were taken from a female donor with multiple sclerosis, enrolled in a pregnancy study.

V usage is TRBV19 and J usage is TRBJ1-5; D is undetermined. Trimming removed 6 bases from V and 0 bases from J, with 21 bases in between. Germline V gene sequence: CDR1 LNHDA, CDR2 SQIVND (reference sequence). The CDR3 totals 18 residues. CDR3 region: CASSPDGGTALSNQPQHF. The CDR3 DNA follows: TGTGCCAGTAGCCCGGACGGAGGAACGGCTCTTAGCAATCAGCCCCAGCATTTT.

The J gene is TRBJ2-3, the V gene TRBV7-2; the D gene is possibly TRBD2 (6 bases). Germline CDR1 is SGHTA and CDR2 is FQGNSA. Between the trimmed V and J ends, which lost 7 bases and 4 bases, there was a span of 18 bases. This CDR3 contains 15 residues. CDR3 residues: CASTSRGGAPDTQYF. The CDR3 nucleotides are TGTGCCAGCACCTCCAGAGGCGGGGCCCCAGATACGCAGTATTTT.

J is TRBJ2-3 and V is TRBV19; weak D call: TRBD1 (7 bases). V lost 8 bases to trimming and J lost 1 base, with 13 bases between them. The CDR3 covers 14 residues. Germline CDR1 is LNHDA and CDR2 is SQIVND (reference sequence). The DNA of the CDR3 is TGTGCCAGTCGACCCAGGGGGGGCACAGATACGCAGTATTTT. Translating it yields CASRPRGGTDTQYF.

This clone was observed a single time. This sequence joins TRBV30 and TRBJ1-5; tentatively, D is TRBD1 (6 bases). CDR3 length: 13 amino acids. V shed 1 base and J shed 7 bases, with 11 bases lying between them. Germline CDR1 and CDR2: GTSNPN and SVGIG (reference sequence). CDR3 DNA: TGTGCCTGGAGTGGGGGGCAAACCCAGCCCCAGCATTTT. This codes for CAWSGGQTQPQHF.

V gene TRBV7-8 combines with J gene TRBJ1-2; D unresolved. The CDR3 consists of 15 residues. The V end lost 2 bases, the J end lost 2 bases, and 12 bases lay between the germline ends. Germline assignment: CDR1 SGHVS and CDR2 FQNEAQ. The DNA for the CDR3 is TGTGCCAGCAGCTTATTCGAACAGAGCAACTATGGCTACACCTTC. Residues: CASSLFEQSNYGYTF. The full variable domain, in which reference TRBV7-8 and TRBJ1-2 provide the parts outside the CDR3, is GAGVSQSPRYKVAKRGQDVALRCDPISGHVSLFWYQQALGQGPEFLTYFQNEAQLDKSGLPSDRFFAERPEGSVSTLKIQRTQQEDSAVYLCASSLFEQSNYGYTFGSGTRLTVV.

This rearrangement joins TRBV19 to TRBJ2-5; 7 positions match TRBD2. This CDR3 contains 13 residues. Germline CDR1 LNHDA, CDR2 SQIVND (reference sequence). V trimming: 10 bases; J trimming: 5 bases; junction bases outside the gene matches: 10. CDR3 protein: CATKSPGRETQYF. CDR3 nucleotide sequence: TGTGCCACCAAGTCGCCCGGGAGGGAGACCCAGTACTTC.

V gene TRBV6-5 combines with J gene TRBJ2-3; 7 nucleotides match TRBD2. The CDR3 consists of 14 residues. V shed 5 bases, J shed 4 bases, and the junction held 6 bases outside the gene matches. Germline V gene data show CDR1 as MNHEY and CDR2 as SVGAGI. In DNA form, the CDR3 reads TGTGCCAGCAGTACCGCGGGGAGGGCAGATACGCAGTATTTT. The encoded protein is CASSTAGRADTQYF.

In nucleotides, the CDR3 is TGTGCCAGCAGTGGACCCGGGACAGGGTACGGAAACACCATATATTTT. Amino acids: CASSGPGTGYGNTIYF. The chain couples TRBV2 to TRBJ1-3, with 9 bases matching TRBD1. The CDR3 is 16 residues long. With V trimmed by 4 bases and J by 4 bases, 8 bases remained unmatched. The germline CDR1 and CDR2 sequences are SNHLY and FYNNEI.

CDR3: CASTLDSLNTEAFF. The CDR3 region has the DNA TGTGCCAGCACGCTCGACAGTCTCAACACTGAAGCTTTCTTT. This chain uses TRBV9 with TRBJ1-1, with a weak D call TRBD1 (5 bases). The ends were cut back, 6 bases at V and 2 bases at J, with 14 bases in the middle. There are 14 residues in the CDR3. The V gene's germline CDR1 is SGDLS and CDR2 YYNGEE.

The V and J genes are TRBV4-3 and TRBJ1-5; 7 bases are shared with TRBD1. From germline, CDR1 is LGHNA and CDR2 YSLEER. The ends lost 0 bases at V and 4 bases at J; junction bases unmatched: 9. The CDR3 has 17 residues. The DNA for the CDR3 is TGCGCCAGCAGCCAAGATTTAAGGGACAGCTTAAATCAGCCCCAGCATTTT. It specifies CASSQDLRDSLNQPQHF.